This T cell receptor beta chain was captured in a study of blood T cell repertoires in COVID-19. The CDR3 extends over 13 amino acids. Trimming removed 2 bases at V and 5 bases at J, with 7 bases between. The V gene's germline CDR1 is SGHRS and CDR2 YFSETQ. Some clones are missing from TCRdb's copy, which holds only in-frame ones; the method was immunoSEQ multiplex PCR. The table has approximately 130,000 clones, roughly 86% seen once. Sequencing was done on a sample of peripheral blood. This chain links TRBV5-1 with TRBJ1-4, with D tentatively TRBD1 (5 bases). The sequence came from a human donor in a cohort sampled during active COVID-19. CDR3 loop: CASSFGHNEKLFF. In nucleotides, the CDR3 is TGCGCCAGCAGCTTTGGACACAATGAAAAACTGTTTTTT.